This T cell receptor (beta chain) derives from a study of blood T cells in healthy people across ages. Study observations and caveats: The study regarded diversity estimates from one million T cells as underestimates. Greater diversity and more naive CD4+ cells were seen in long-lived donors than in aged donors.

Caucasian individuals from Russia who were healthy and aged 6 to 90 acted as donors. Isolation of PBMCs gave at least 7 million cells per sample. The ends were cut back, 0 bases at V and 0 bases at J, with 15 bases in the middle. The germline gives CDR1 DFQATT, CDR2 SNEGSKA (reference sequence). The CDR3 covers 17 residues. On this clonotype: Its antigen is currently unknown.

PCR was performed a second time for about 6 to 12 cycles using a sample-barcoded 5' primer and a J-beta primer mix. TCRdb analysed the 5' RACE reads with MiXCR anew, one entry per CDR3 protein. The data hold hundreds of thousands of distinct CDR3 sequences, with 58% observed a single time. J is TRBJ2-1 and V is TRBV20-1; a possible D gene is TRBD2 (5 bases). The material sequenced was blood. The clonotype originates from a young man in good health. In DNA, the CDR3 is TGCAGTGCTAGAGATCGTTTAGCGCGTAGCTCCTACAATGAGCAGTTCTTC. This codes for CSARDRLARSSYNEQFF.